The 4 T cell receptor beta chains listed next were all sequenced from one sample in a study of cytomegalovirus exposure and HLA in healthy donors. PCR involved 60 Vbeta and 13 Jbeta primers. The repertoire was sequenced with immunoSEQ multiplex PCR; TCRdb's copy has only in-frame clones and lacks some. The sample includes around 150,000 clones, 60% to 75% of them seen just once. Sequencing was performed on PBMCs. These receptors were taken from a woman aged 45-59 years in good health and CMV-seropositive.

The chain combines TRBV6-6 with TRBJ1-5; 8 bases map to TRBD1. V lost 5 bases to trimming and J lost 2 bases; unmatched junction nucleotides: 5. Germline V gene sequence: CDR1 MNHNY, CDR2 SVGAGI (reference sequence). This CDR3 contains 15 residues. CDR3 DNA sequence: TGTGCCAGCAGTCTCGACAGGGGTGGCAATCAGCCCCAGCATTTT. Translating gives CASSLDRGGNQPQHF.

This chain connects TRBV19 to TRBJ2-3, with 10 bases aligning to TRBD2. Trimming cost V 6 bases and J 9 bases; bases outside gene matches: 6. CDR3 length equals 13 residues. The germline V gene has CDR1 LNHDA and CDR2 SQIVND (reference sequence). CDR3 sequence reads: CASSETGLATQYF. The CDR3 DNA reads TGTGCCAGTAGCGAGACGGGACTAGCGACGCAGTATTTT.

The chain carries TRBV19 and TRBJ1-1; 8 bases are a match to TRBD1. The CDR3 loop spans 15 amino acids. Germline V gene data show CDR1 as LNHDA and CDR2 as SQIVND (reference sequence). Trimming at V came to 5 bases and at J to 1 base, leaving 6 bases not matched to a gene. In DNA form, the CDR3 reads TGTGCCAGTAGTCCGACAGGGGCTCCGAACACTGAAGCTTTCTTT. Translated: CASSPTGAPNTEAFF.

V and J are TRBV6-5 and TRBJ1-5; TRBD1 matches 8 bases. Germline CDR1 MNHEY, CDR2 SVGAGI. Germline trimming cut 7 bases from V and 7 bases from J; bases unmatched to any gene: 6. The CDR3 runs 13 residues. As DNA, the CDR3 is TGTGCCAGCACCCCAGGGACAGGCCAGCCCCAGCATTTT. The encoded protein is CASTPGTGQPQHF.